This T cell receptor beta chain was found in a study of blood T cell repertoires in COVID-19. Sequencing was performed with immunoSEQ multiplex PCR; in TCRdb, only in-frame clones are kept and a portion is missing. In the table there are under 110,000 clones, under 90% of which are singletons. J lost 2 bases, V lost 2 bases, and 2 bases had no gene match. The CDR3 runs to 15 residues. The germline CDR1 and CDR2 sequences are SGHVS and FNYEAQ. Source material: peripheral blood. The clonotype comes from a woman aged 60 to 75 with acute or convalescent COVID-19. This chain joins TRBV7-6 and TRBJ2-1, with 8 bases identical to TRBD2. The CDR3: CASSLILAAYNEQFF. CDR3 DNA: TGTGCCAGCAGCTTAATACTAGCGGCCTACAATGAGCAGTTCTTC.